These 22 T cell receptor beta chains were sequenced from one sample in a study of cytomegalovirus exposure and HLA in healthy donors. Amplification used 60 Vbeta primers and 13 Jbeta primers. The assay was immunoSEQ multiplex PCR, and TCRdb's table has in-frame clones only and misses some. The profile covers fewer than 200,000 clones, with 81% appearing a single time and roughly 4.5% taken by the ten largest. The specimen was PBMCs. The receptors stem from a woman younger than 35 in good health and CMV-seropositive.

CDR3 amino acids: CASSLDRWTGGSSGANVLTF. CDR3 DNA: TGTGCCAGCAGCTTAGATCGCTGGACAGGGGGCTCCTCTGGGGCCAACGTCCTGACTTTC. The chain couples TRBV11-2 to TRBJ2-6, with 11 bases aligning to TRBD1. The germline V gene encodes CDR1 SGHAT and CDR2 FQNNGV. The CDR3 length is 20 residues. V lost 0 bases to trimming and J lost 0 bases; unmatched junction nucleotides: 7. Combining the CDR3 with reference TRBV11-2 and TRBJ2-6 gives the whole variable domain EAGVAQSPRYKIIEKRQSVAFWCNPISGHATLYWYQQILGQGPKLLIQFQNNGVVDDSQLPKDRFSAERLKGVDSTLKIQPAKLEDSAVYLCASSLDRWTGGSSGANVLTFGAGSRLTVL.

The chain is built from TRBV27 and TRBJ2-6; D unclear. V was clipped by 1 base and J by 0 bases, with 7 bases between them. The CDR3 totals 16 residues. Germline V gene data show CDR1 as MNHEY and CDR2 as SMNVEV (reference sequence). This CDR3 reads CASSLLSSSGANVLTF. The CDR3 DNA follows: TGTGCCAGCAGTTTATTGTCCAGCTCTGGGGCCAACGTCCTGACTTTC.

The chain is built from TRBV4-3 and TRBJ1-2; a possible D gene is TRBD1 (6 bases). The CDR3 loop spans 15 amino acids. The V gene lost 4 bases and the J gene lost 5 bases, with 17 bases spanning the gap. Germline CDR1 and CDR2: LGHNA and YSLEER. The CDR3, as DNA: TGCGCCAGCAGCCCATCCGGGACATTAGCTTATGGCTACACCTTC. Encoded protein: CASSPSGTLAYGYTF.

The sample holds a few counts of this clone. This chain uses TRBV7-9 with TRBJ2-7; D gene unclear. Germline V lookup: CDR1 SEHNR, CDR2 FQNEAQ (reference sequence). This CDR3 has 12 amino acids. Trimming pared 5 bases from V and 4 bases from J, leaving 9 bases between. CDR3 coding DNA: TGTGCCAGCAGCATAACCGGGTACGAGCAGTACTTC. It codes for CASSITGYEQYF.

The chain combines TRBV19 with TRBJ1-1; D may be TRBD1 (6 bases). Trimming removed 7 bases at V and 1 base at J, with 19 bases between. This CDR3 comprises 16 residues. Germline CDR1 reads LNHDA; CDR2 reads SQIVND (reference sequence). The CDR3 DNA sequence: TGTGCCAGTATCCCGCGGCCCAGGGGCGGGAACACTGAAGCTTTCTTT. Translated: CASIPRPRGGNTEAFF. Supplemented by reference TRBV19 and TRBJ1-1, the full variable domain reads DGGITQSPKYLFRKEGQNVTLSCEQNLNHDAMYWYRQDPGQGLRLIYYSQIVNDFQKGDIAEGYSVSREKKESFPLTVTSAQKNPTAFYLCASIPRPRGGNTEAFFGQGTRLTVV.

The chain couples TRBV7-9 to TRBJ2-5, with a weak D call TRBD1 (5 bases). CDR1 and CDR2 (germline): SEHNR, FQNEAQ (reference sequence). V dropped 5 bases and J dropped 4 bases, with 17 bases sitting between them. The CDR3 is 15 residues long. This CDR3 reads CASSVGPLRGETQYF. The CDR3 nucleotides read TGTGCCAGCAGCGTCGGACCTCTAAGGGGAGAGACCCAGTACTTC.

The chain employs TRBV30 and TRBJ1-1, with a tentative D call TRBD1 (5 bases). The V and J ends lost 0 bases and 11 bases respectively, with 16 bases between them. CDR3 length: 13 residues. The germline gives CDR1 GTSNPN, CDR2 SVGIG (reference sequence). The CDR3 DNA is TGTGCCTGGAGTGTGGGTCAGGGTTTCGTCGCTTTCTTT. Its protein is CAWSVGQGFVAFF.

The rearrangement joins TRBV5-6 to TRBJ2-3; 9 bases map to TRBD2. Germline V gene sequence: CDR1 SGHDT, CDR2 YYEEEE. J lost 6 bases, V lost 6 bases, and 8 bases had no gene match. This CDR3 is 14 amino acids long. CDR3 nucleotides: TGTGCCAGCACGCGGGGGGGCCCTTGGGATACGCAGTATTTT. It encodes CASTRGGPWDTQYF.

The chain uses TRBV30 and TRBJ1-2; TRBD1 aligns across 11 bases. The ends lost 4 bases at V and 5 bases at J; junction bases unmatched: 6. The CDR3 totals 14 residues. Germline CDR1 reads GTSNPN; CDR2 reads SVGIG (reference sequence). CDR3 residues: CAWTGQGAYYGYTF. The CDR3 DNA reads TGTGCCTGGACCGGACAGGGGGCCTATTATGGCTACACCTTC.

V gene TRBV4-2 combines with J gene TRBJ2-5, with a weak D call TRBD1 (5 bases). Trimming cost V 1 base and J 5 bases, with 14 bases left between them. Germline CDR1 reads LGHNA; CDR2 reads YNFKEQ. The CDR3 is 15 residues long. The CDR3, as DNA: TGTGCCAGCAGCCAAGGGGGCAACCCGGCTGAGACCCAGTACTTC. It is translated as CASSQGGNPAETQYF.

The chain recombines TRBV15 with TRBJ2-5; 8 bases are shared with TRBD2. J was trimmed by 5 bases and V by 3 bases; bases with no gene match: 20. The CDR3 totals 19 residues. Germline V gene data show CDR1 as LNHNV and CDR2 as YYDKDF (reference sequence). CDR3 in DNA: TGTGCCACCAGCAGTTCTCCTTCCGGGACTAGGGGTACGGGGGAGACCCAGTACTTC. Residues: CATSSSPSGTRGTGETQYF.

V is TRBV27 and J is TRBJ1-5; the match to TRBD1 covers 7 bases. The V gene's germline CDR1 is MNHEY and CDR2 SMNVEV (reference sequence). This CDR3 is 15 amino acids long. V lost 5 bases, J lost 1 base, and 5 bases stayed unmatched. The CDR3 loop is CASSETGLSNQPQHF. CDR3 DNA sequence: TGTGCCAGCAGTGAGACAGGGCTAAGCAATCAGCCCCAGCATTTT.

This chain joins TRBV27 and TRBJ1-5, with a tentative D call TRBD1 (6 bases). The CDR3 consists of 15 residues. Germline values: CDR1 MNHEY, CDR2 SMNVEV (reference sequence). V was shortened by 3 bases and J by 7 bases, with 16 bases between the two germline ends. The CDR3 spells CASSFSHRVGQPQHF. The CDR3 DNA reads as TGTGCCAGCAGTTTCTCTCACAGGGTGGGACAGCCCCAGCATTTT.

The genes are TRBV6-4 and TRBJ2-3, with a weak D call TRBD2 (6 bases). CDR1 MRHNA and CDR2 SNTAGT come from the germline V gene. CDR3 length equals 15 residues. V was cut by 6 bases and J by 0 bases, with 13 bases left in between. CDR3 sequence reads: CASRGDWGSTDTQYF. Here the CDR3 DNA reads TGTGCCAGCAGGGGGGACTGGGGAAGCACAGATACGCAGTATTTT.

The gene calls are TRBV10-3 and TRBJ2-2, with 11 positions matching TRBD1. The CDR3 totals 19 residues. Trimming removed 0 bases from V and 8 bases from J; junction bases left unmatched: 14. CDR1 and CDR2 from the germline V gene are ENHRY and SYGVKD. The CDR3 loop reads CAISESGRTGGHPSGELFF. The DNA of the CDR3 is TGTGCCATCAGTGAGTCAGGAAGGACAGGGGGCCATCCGTCGGGGGAGCTGTTTTTT.

The chain recombines TRBV27 with TRBJ1-1; 11 nucleotides match TRBD1. The CDR3 consists of 15 residues. The V and J ends lost 6 bases and 3 bases, in that order; junction bases with no gene match: 6. Per germline, CDR1 MNHEY and CDR2 SMNVEV (reference sequence). The CDR3 sequence is CASRPGQGVHTEAFF. In DNA form, the CDR3 reads TGTGCCAGCAGGCCGGGACAGGGGGTTCACACTGAAGCTTTCTTT.

The chain links TRBV5-6 to TRBJ2-7; tentatively, D is TRBD2 (5 bases). V was shortened by 3 bases and J by 2 bases, with 15 bases between the two germline ends. The CDR3 loop spans 15 amino acids. Per the germline V gene, CDR1 is SGHDT and CDR2 is YYEEEE. CDR3 region: CASSSSSGRAYEQYF. The CDR3 nucleotides are TGTGCCAGCAGCTCTTCCAGCGGACGGGCCTACGAGCAGTACTTC.

The gene calls are TRBV27 and TRBJ1-3, with 8 bases that match TRBD1. J gave up 0 bases and V 5 bases, and 9 bases lay outside the gene matches. The CDR3 has 17 amino acids. Germline assignment: CDR1 MNHEY and CDR2 SMNVEV (reference sequence). The CDR3 loop reads CASSPWTGYRSGNTIYF. DNA for the CDR3: TGTGCCAGCAGTCCTTGGACAGGGTATCGCTCTGGAAACACCATATATTTT.

V gene TRBV29-1 combines with J gene TRBJ1-2, with 9 nucleotides matching TRBD1. Losses at the gene ends were 3 bases for V and 3 bases for J; bases not matched to a gene: 2. This CDR3 region has 13 residues. The germline gives CDR1 SQVTM, CDR2 ANQGSEA. The CDR3 region is CSVERDRDYGYTF. CDR3 bases: TGCAGCGTTGAGAGGGACAGGGACTATGGCTACACCTTC.

This clone was recorded a few times. The chain carries TRBV28 and TRBJ1-2, with TRBD1 as a possible D gene (6 bases). Per the germline V gene, CDR1 is MDHEN and CDR2 is SYDVKM. The V end was cut by 6 bases, the J end by 3 bases, with 8 bases between. The CDR3 contains 12 residues. DNA for the CDR3: TGTGCCAGCAGGGCAGGGGACTATGGCTACACCTTC. This translates into CASRAGDYGYTF.

This chain joins TRBV15 and TRBJ1-5; 7 bases are shared with TRBD1. This CDR3 has 15 amino acids. The J segment lost 5 bases and the V segment lost 1 base, leaving 5 bases of the junction unmatched. Germline V gene lookup returns CDR1 LNHNV and CDR2 YYDKDF (reference sequence). The CDR3 reads CATSRGSTGYQPQHF. The CDR3 coding sequence is TGTGCCACCAGCAGAGGATCGACAGGGTATCAGCCCCAGCATTTT.

This clone appeared once. The junction shows a germline mismatch at one end, possibly a read error. The chain links TRBV30 to TRBJ2-7; D is perhaps TRBD2 (6 bases). The germline CDR1 and CDR2 sequences are GTSNPN and SVGIG (reference sequence). The CDR3 has 14 residues. CDR3 sequence: CARRDGRAGYEQYF. CDR3 coding DNA: TGTGCCCGGAGGGACGGAAGGGCAGGGTACGAGCAGTACTTC.